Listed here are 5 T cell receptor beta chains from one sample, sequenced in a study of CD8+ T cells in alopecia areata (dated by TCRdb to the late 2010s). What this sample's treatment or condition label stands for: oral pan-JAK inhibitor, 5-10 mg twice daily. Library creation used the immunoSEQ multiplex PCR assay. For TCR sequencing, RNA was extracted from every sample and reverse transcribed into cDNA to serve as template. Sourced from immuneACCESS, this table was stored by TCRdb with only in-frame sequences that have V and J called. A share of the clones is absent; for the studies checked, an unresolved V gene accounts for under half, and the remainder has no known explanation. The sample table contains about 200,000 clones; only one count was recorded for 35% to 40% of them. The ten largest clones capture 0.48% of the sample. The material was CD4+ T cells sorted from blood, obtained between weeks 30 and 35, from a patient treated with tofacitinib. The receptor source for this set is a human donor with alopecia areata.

In nucleotides, the CDR3 is TGTGCCAGCAGCTTAGGAGAGCCAGGGGCCTACGAGCAGTACTTC. Translation: CASSLGEPGAYEQYF. This chain links TRBV7-9 with TRBJ2-7; tentatively, D is TRBD1 (6 bases). The V gene lost 1 base and the J gene lost 2 bases, with 12 bases spanning the gap. The V gene's germline CDR1 is SEHNR and CDR2 FQNEAQ (reference sequence). The CDR3 totals 15 residues.

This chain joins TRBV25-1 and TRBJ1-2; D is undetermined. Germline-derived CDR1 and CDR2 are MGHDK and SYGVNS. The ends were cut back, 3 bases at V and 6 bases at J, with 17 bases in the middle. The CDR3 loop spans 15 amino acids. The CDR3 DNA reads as TGTGCCAGCAGTGAGATCATCAAAGGGATAGATGGCTACACCTTC. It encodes CASSEIIKGIDGYTF.

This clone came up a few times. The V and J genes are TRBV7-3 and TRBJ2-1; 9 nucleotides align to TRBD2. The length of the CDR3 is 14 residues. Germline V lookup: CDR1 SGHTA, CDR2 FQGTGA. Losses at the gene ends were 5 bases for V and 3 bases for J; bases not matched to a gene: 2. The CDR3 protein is CASSPTSGYNEQFF. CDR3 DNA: TGTGCCAGCAGCCCGACTAGCGGCTACAATGAGCAGTTCTTC.

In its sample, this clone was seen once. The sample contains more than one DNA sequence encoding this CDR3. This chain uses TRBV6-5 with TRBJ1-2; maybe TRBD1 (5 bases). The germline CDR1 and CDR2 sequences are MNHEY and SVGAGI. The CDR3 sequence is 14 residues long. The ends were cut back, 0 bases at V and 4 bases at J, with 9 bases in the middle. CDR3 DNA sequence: TGTGCCAGCAGTTACTCGAGGGGCTCCTATGGCTACACCTTC. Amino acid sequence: CASSYSRGSYGYTF.

The CDR3 DNA is TGTGCCTGGACCCACAAGAATGGCTACACCTTC. This gives the protein CAWTHKNGYTF. This chain joins TRBV30 and TRBJ1-2; no reliable D call. Germline lookup yields CDR1 GTSNPN and CDR2 SVGIG (reference sequence). The V end lost 4 bases, the J end lost 6 bases, and 9 bases lay between the germline ends. The CDR3 is 11 amino acids. Full variable domain (outside the CDR3, taken from reference TRBV30 and TRBJ1-2): SQTIHQWPATLVQPVGSPLSLECTVEGTSNPNLYWYRQAAGRGLQLLFYSVGIGQISSEVPQNLSASRPQDRQFILSSKKLLLSDSGFYLCAWTHKNGYTFGSGTRLTVV.